One TCR beta chain is described in this entry. In the study's own analysis: Reference gene primer amplification gave nucleated cell count estimates. Libraries were prepared by immunoSEQ multiplex PCR; TCRdb keeps only in-frame clonotypes and omits some of them. The V and J calls and clone size come from that table; D and trimming were worked out from the DNA. The top ten hold about 3% of the sample, which has some 140,000 clones, about four fifths seen once. This entry belongs to a study of blood T cell repertoires in COVID-19. Across the whole study: Samples came from the United States, Italy and Spain, spanning acute and convalescent COVID-19. Sources were T cells, B-cell-depleted T cells, or PBMCs; the material itself was cDNA or gDNA.

The CDR3 extends over 17 amino acids. V trimming: 0 bases; J trimming: 5 bases; junction bases outside the gene matches: 9. Germline CDR1 reads SGHRS; CDR2 reads YFSETQ. The TCR sequence derives from an elderly woman with acute or convalescent COVID-19. The rearrangement joins TRBV5-1 to TRBJ2-3, with TRBD2 matching over 10 bases. Sequenced material: peripheral blood. CDR3 sequence: CASSLGASGGKGDTQYF. The CDR3 DNA sequence: TGCGCCAGCAGCTTGGGGGCTAGCGGGGGTAAGGGAGATACGCAGTATTTT.